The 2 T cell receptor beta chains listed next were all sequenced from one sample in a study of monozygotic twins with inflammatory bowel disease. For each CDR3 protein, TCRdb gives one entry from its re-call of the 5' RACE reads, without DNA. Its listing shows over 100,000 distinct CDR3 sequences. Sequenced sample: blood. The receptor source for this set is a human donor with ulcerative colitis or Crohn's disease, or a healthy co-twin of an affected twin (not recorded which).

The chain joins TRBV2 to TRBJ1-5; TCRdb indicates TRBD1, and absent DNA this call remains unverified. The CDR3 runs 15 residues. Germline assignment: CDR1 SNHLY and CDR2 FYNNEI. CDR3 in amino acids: CASSERQGVGKPQHF. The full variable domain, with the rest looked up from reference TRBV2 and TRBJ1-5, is EPEVTQTPSHQVTQMGQEVILRCVPISNHLYFYWYRQILGQKVEFLVSFYNNEISEKSEIFDDQFSVERPDGSNFTLKIRSTKLEDSAMYFCASSERQGVGKPQHFGDGTRLSIL.

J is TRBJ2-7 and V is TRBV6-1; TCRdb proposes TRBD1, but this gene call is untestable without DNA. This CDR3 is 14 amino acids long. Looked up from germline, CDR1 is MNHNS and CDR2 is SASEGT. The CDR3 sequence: CASSTPGHSYEQYF.